The 21 T cell receptor beta chains presented below share a single source sample, sequenced in a study of blood T cells in healthy people across ages. Alongside a J-beta primer mix, a sample-barcoded 5' primer served in a second PCR lasting 7 to 11 cycles. TCRdb reprocessed the 5' RACE reads via MiXCR and lists one record per CDR3 protein. Of more than 550,000 distinct CDR3 sequences listed, 20% to 25% were seen once; the top ten hold roughly 22%. The sequencing input was blood. The receptors were sampled from a man in his 70s in good health.

Concerning this clonotype itself: A much larger clone lies one base from this, so it may be a read error. A read error is likely, as this CDR3 ends without the conserved phenylalanine or tryptophan. The V gene is TRBV20-1, the J gene TRBJ2-1, with D possibly matching TRBD2 (5 bases). Deletions cut 6 bases from V and 0 bases from J, with 12 bases between. The CDR3 runs 14 residues. CDR1 and CDR2 (germline): DFQATT, SNEGSKA (reference sequence). In DNA, the CDR3 is TGCAGTGCCCCCCGGGGTAGCTCCTACAATGAGCAGTTCATC. As protein: CSAPRGSSYNEQFI.

V gene TRBV7-3 combines with J gene TRBJ2-5; TRBD2 matches at 8 bases. Germline loops: CDR1 SGHTA, CDR2 FQGTGA. The V gene end was trimmed by 2 bases and the J gene end by 5 bases; junction bases not matched to a gene: 13. This CDR3 spans 17 amino acids. CDR3 residues: CASSLGSSGGPSETQYF. The DNA of the CDR3 is TGTGCCAGCAGCTTAGGATCGTCGGGAGGGCCTTCGGAGACCCAGTACTTC. The whole variable domain, remainder taken from reference TRBV7-3 and TRBJ2-5, is GAGVSQTPSNKVTEKGKYVELRCDPISGHTALYWYRQSLGQGPEFLIYFQGTGAADDSGLPNDRFFAVRPEGSVSTLKIQRTERGDSAVYLCASSLGSSGGPSETQYFGPGTRLLVL.

This clonotype has at least ten counts. The chain couples TRBV20-1 to TRBJ1-4, with a weak D call TRBD1 (5 bases). The V end was cut by 3 bases, the J end by 3 bases, with 8 bases between. This CDR3 has 13 residues. CDR1 and CDR2 from the germline V gene are DFQATT and SNEGSKA (reference sequence). The CDR3, as DNA: TGCAGTGCTAGCCGGGGGGCTAATGAAAAACTGTTTTTT. Protein sequence: CSASRGANEKLFF.

In its sample, this clonotype was seen once. The CDR3 region is CASSRRTSGGSRADAEYF. CDR3 in DNA: TGTGCCAGCAGTCGTCGGACTAGCGGGGGATCTAGAGCAGATGCGGAGTATTTT. The chain employs TRBV12-3 or TRBV12-4 and TRBJ2-3; TRBD2 aligns across 13 bases. This CDR3 has 18 residues. Trimming took 5 bases from V and 13 from J; bases not matched to a gene: 21.

At least ten counts were recorded for this clonotype. This chain connects TRBV7-2 to TRBJ2-2, with D unclear. The germline V and J ends were trimmed by 1 base and 4 bases, with 10 bases remaining between them. There are 15 residues in the CDR3. CDR1 and CDR2 from the germline V gene are SGHTA and FQGNSA. Here the CDR3 reads CASSLVAQSTGELFF. For the CDR3, the DNA is TGTGCCAGCAGCTTAGTTGCCCAAAGCACCGGGGAGCTGTTTTTT.

The chain recombines TRBV12-3 or TRBV12-4 with TRBJ2-1; D might be TRBD2 (6 bases). The CDR3 totals 13 residues. The V and J ends lost 11 bases and 1 base respectively, with 12 bases between them. The CDR3 spells CAVRGGSYNEQFF. The CDR3 nucleotides read TGTGCCGTGAGGGGAGGTTCCTACAATGAGCAGTTCTTC.

V gene TRBV19 combines with J gene TRBJ2-4; 10 nucleotides line up with TRBD2. The trim removed 10 bases at V and 16 bases at J, leaving 10 bases unmatched. The germline V gene has CDR1 LNHDA and CDR2 SQIVND (reference sequence). This CDR3 is built from 11 residues. CDR3 in amino acids: CATPELAGYYF. In DNA form, the CDR3 reads TGTGCCACGCCTGAACTAGCGGGATACTACTTC.

In the case of this clonotype: At one end, the junction sequence differs from germline, possibly due to a read error. The chain uses TRBV7-9 and TRBJ2-5, with D unclear. Germline values: CDR1 SEHNR, CDR2 FQNEAQ (reference sequence). This CDR3 region has 11 residues. CDR3 nucleotide sequence: TGTGCCGGCAGCTTATCAGAGACCCAGTACTTC. Translated: CAGSLSETQYF.

This sequence joins TRBV20-1 and TRBJ2-5; 7 nucleotides match TRBD1. The CDR3 has 14 amino acids. V trimming: 6 bases; J trimming: 4 bases; junction bases outside the gene matches: 11. Germline assignment: CDR1 DFQATT and CDR2 SNEGSKA (reference sequence). The DNA of the CDR3 is TGCAGTGCAGAAGAACTGACAGGGAGAGAGACCCAGTACTTC. This translates into CSAEELTGRETQYF.

The sample holds a few counts of this clonotype. The chain uses TRBV11-2 and TRBJ1-4; no definite D call. Trimming cost V 5 bases and J 5 bases, with 15 bases left between them. The germline V gene encodes CDR1 SGHAT and CDR2 FQNNGV. This CDR3 comprises 15 residues. The CDR3 bases are TGTGCCAGCAGCAGTTGGGCTGCTGGGAATGAAAAACTGTTTTTT. Amino acid sequence: CASSSWAAGNEKLFF.

This clonotype came up a few times. The rearrangement joins TRBV18 to TRBJ2-3, with unresolved D. Germline V gives CDR1 KGHSH, CDR2 LQKENI. The V gene lost 3 bases and the J gene lost 6 bases, with 13 bases spanning the gap. CDR3 length equals 14 residues. Here the CDR3 DNA reads TGTGCCAGCTCACCCGTTAAGGCCGGGGATACGCAGTATTTT. This translates into CASSPVKAGDTQYF.

V usage is TRBV5-6 and J usage is TRBJ2-3; D ambiguous. Trimming removed 6 bases from V and 0 bases from J, with 8 bases in between. Germline V gene lookup returns CDR1 SGHDT and CDR2 YYEEEE. The CDR3 covers 13 residues. The CDR3 sequence is CASTLTSTDTQYF. DNA for the CDR3: TGTGCCAGCACCTTAACTAGCACAGATACGCAGTATTTT.

This chain joins TRBV20-1 and TRBJ1-1, with 7 nucleotides matching TRBD1. The J segment lost 1 base and the V segment lost 6 bases, leaving 11 bases of the junction unmatched. The V gene's germline CDR1 is DFQATT and CDR2 SNEGSKA (reference sequence). This CDR3 is 15 amino acids long. CDR3 in DNA: TGCAGTGCCAGAACAGGGGCGGGGGGGAACACTGAAGCTTTCTTT. Translation gives CSARTGAGGNTEAFF.

The rearrangement joins TRBV5-1 to TRBJ2-3, with D perhaps TRBD1 (6 bases). This CDR3 region has 14 residues. Trimming cost V 4 bases and J 4 bases, with 13 bases left between them. Germline CDR1 reads SGHRS; CDR2 reads YFSETQ. The CDR3 loop reads CASSPGHDADTQYF. CDR3 bases: TGCGCCAGCAGCCCGGGACATGATGCAGATACGCAGTATTTT.

This clonotype came up once. This chain uses TRBV20-1 with TRBJ2-1; no clear D. This CDR3 region has 15 residues. Germline V gene lookup returns CDR1 DFQATT and CDR2 SNEGSKA (reference sequence). V gave up 3 bases and J gave up 8 bases, with 20 bases separating them. The DNA for the CDR3 is TGCAGTGCTAGCGCCGACTTGACCCATTCCTATGAGCAGTTCTTC. Translation gives CSASADLTHSYEQFF.

The rearrangement joins TRBV28 to TRBJ1-4, with D perhaps matching TRBD1 (5 bases). The germline V gene has CDR1 MDHEN and CDR2 SYDVKM. The V end lost 5 bases, the J end lost 8 bases, and 15 bases lay between the germline ends. The CDR3 has 14 residues. CDR3 loop: CASSAPVRGEKLFF. The CDR3, as DNA: TGTGCCAGCAGTGCTCCTGTCCGGGGGGAAAAACTGTTTTTT.

This clonotype showed up many times. The chain has TRBV25-1 and TRBJ1-2; D is unclear. Deletions cut 1 base from V and 4 bases from J, with 7 bases between. The CDR3 is 13 amino acids. The V gene's germline CDR1 is MGHDK and CDR2 SYGVNS. The CDR3, as DNA: TGTGCCAGCAGTGAATCGGTGGTCTATGGCTACACCTTC. Amino acid sequence: CASSESVVYGYTF.

The chain joins TRBV6-5 to TRBJ2-1; 11 nucleotides line up with TRBD2. After removal of 1 base from V and 0 bases from J, the junction contained 11 bases not matched to a gene. The germline CDR1 and CDR2 sequences are MNHEY and SVGAGI. The CDR3 length is 20 residues. The CDR3 here is CASSYFLASGRTSSYNEQFF. In DNA, the CDR3 is TGTGCCAGCAGTTACTTTCTGGCTAGCGGGAGGACGAGCTCCTACAATGAGCAGTTCTTC.

This clonotype has more than one count but fewer than ten. The rearrangement uses TRBV6-1 and TRBJ1-1; unclear D gene. Germline assignment: CDR1 MNHNS and CDR2 SASEGT. V lost 7 bases to trimming and J lost 5 bases, with 17 bases between them. The CDR3 totals 14 residues. The CDR3 spells CASTETEAGTEAFF. DNA of the CDR3: TGTGCCAGCACAGAAACGGAAGCGGGGACTGAAGCTTTCTTT.

The chain is built from TRBV2 and TRBJ1-5; D perhaps matches TRBD1 (5 bases). CDR3 length: 13 residues. Per the germline V gene, CDR1 is SNHLY and CDR2 is FYNNEI. V lost 6 bases to trimming and J lost 4 bases, with 10 bases between them. This CDR3 is CASSRTKNQPQHF. CDR3 DNA sequence: TGTGCCAGCAGCCGGACAAAAAATCAGCCCCAGCATTTT.

This clonotype was counted only a few times. A read error may produce the germline difference seen at one junction end. The genes are TRBV29-1 and TRBJ1-1, with 8 bases that match TRBD1. Germline lookup yields CDR1 SQVTM and CDR2 ANQGSEA. The CDR3 covers 13 residues. For the CDR3, the DNA is TGCAGCGTTTTCATTACAGGGGGGACTGAAGCTCTCTTT. Protein sequence: CSVFITGGTEALF.